This T cell receptor beta chain was recorded in a study of vaccination effects on CD4 cells after COVID-19. Clones were read by immunoSEQ multiplex PCR, and TCRdb kept only the in-frame ones, dropping some. The table records 75,000 to 100,000 clones, under 85% of them present only once. Per the germline V gene, CDR1 is SGDLS and CDR2 is YYNGEE. V was shortened by 1 base and J by 3 bases, with 13 bases between the two germline ends. The CDR3 covers 15 residues. For this clone: Its antigen is unidentified.

Prior to sequencing, the ViraFEST assay stimulated PBMC with viral peptide pools, which expanded the antigen-specific CD4+ T cells. At the end of more than 8 days of culture, CD4+ T cells were isolated. BNT162b2 vaccine or mRNA-1273 vaccine was given to participants in two doses. The rearrangement links TRBV9 to TRBJ1-1; D is unclear. The sample here was CD4+ T cells from PBMCs cultured with HCoV-OC43 spike peptides, taken after COVID-19 vaccination. Subset indicated: HCoV-OC43 spike overlapping peptide pool stimulation. The sequence was obtained from a human donor who received a COVID-19 vaccine. CDR3 amino acids: CASSVYPQVDTEAFF. CDR3 in DNA: TGTGCCAGCAGCGTATATCCCCAGGTAGACACTGAAGCTTTCTTT.